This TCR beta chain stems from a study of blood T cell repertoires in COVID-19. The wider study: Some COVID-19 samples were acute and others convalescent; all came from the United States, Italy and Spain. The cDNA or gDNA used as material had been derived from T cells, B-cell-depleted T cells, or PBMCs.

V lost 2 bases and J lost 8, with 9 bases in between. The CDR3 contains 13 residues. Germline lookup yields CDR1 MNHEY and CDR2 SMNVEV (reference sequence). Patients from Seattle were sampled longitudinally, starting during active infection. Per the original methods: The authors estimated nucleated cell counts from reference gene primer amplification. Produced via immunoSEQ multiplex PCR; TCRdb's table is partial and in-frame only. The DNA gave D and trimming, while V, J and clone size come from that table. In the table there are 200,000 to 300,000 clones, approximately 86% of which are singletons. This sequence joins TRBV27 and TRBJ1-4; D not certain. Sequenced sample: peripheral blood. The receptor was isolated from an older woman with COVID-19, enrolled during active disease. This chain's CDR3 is CASSLGRREKLFF. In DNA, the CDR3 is TGTGCCAGCAGTTTAGGCAGGAGGGAAAAACTGTTTTTT.